These 14 T cell receptor beta chains were all obtained from the same sample, sequenced in a study of T cell responses to AZD1222 COVID-19 vaccine. The assay was immunoSEQ multiplex PCR, and TCRdb's table has in-frame clones only and misses some. Found here are 170,000 or so clones, 90% of them singletons; the top ten hold 2.5% to 3%. The sample was peripheral blood, taken on day 0 of AZD1222 vaccination. The receptors here all came from an adult in good health.

This clone was observed a single time. The chain employs TRBV6-5 and TRBJ1-1; 7 bases align to TRBD1. The germline V gene has CDR1 MNHEY and CDR2 SVGAGI. V dropped 8 bases and J dropped 1; count of bases not matched to a gene: 10. The CDR3 loop spans 15 amino acids. Here the CDR3 DNA reads TGTGCCAGCCAATGGGGACAGACTACGAACACTGAAGCTTTCTTT. Translated: CASQWGQTTNTEAFF.

V and J are TRBV9 and TRBJ1-6, with D possibly matching TRBD1 (6 bases). Per the germline V gene, CDR1 is SGDLS and CDR2 is YYNGEE. The CDR3 runs to 14 residues. V lost 2 bases and J lost 7, with 10 bases in between. The CDR3 bases are TGTGCCAGCAGCGTCGGGGGCGACAATTCACCCCTCCACTTT. Translating it yields CASSVGGDNSPLHF.

The V and J genes are TRBV18 and TRBJ2-7, with 8 bases lining up with TRBD2. Germline trimming cut 8 bases from V and 2 bases from J; bases unmatched to any gene: 14. Germline loops: CDR1 KGHSH, CDR2 LQKENI. This CDR3 is 16 amino acids long. DNA of the CDR3: TGTGCCAGCCCTCGGGGTAGCGGGGAAACAACCTACGAGCAGTACTTC. Translation gives CASPRGSGETTYEQYF.

The V call is TRBV20-1, the J call TRBJ1-1; D perhaps matches TRBD1 (6 bases). Germline values: CDR1 DFQATT, CDR2 SNEGSKA (reference sequence). This CDR3 comprises 13 residues. Trimming shortened V by 4 bases and J by 10 bases, and 19 bases separated the two germline ends. The CDR3 DNA sequence: TGCAGTGCTAATGAAGGGGGAGGCGTAAGAGCTTTCTTT. Its translation is CSANEGGGVRAFF.

The chain couples TRBV7-8 to TRBJ1-4; D may be TRBD1 (6 bases). CDR1 and CDR2 (germline): SGHVS, FQNEAQ. Trimming removed 7 bases from V and 3 bases from J, with 15 bases in between. This CDR3 has 15 amino acids. CDR3 nucleotide sequence: TGTGCCAGCACCCCTGGGGGGGCTTCTAATGAAAAACTGTTTTTT. It encodes CASTPGGASNEKLFF.

This clone was found once. The V and J genes are TRBV19 and TRBJ1-2; 9 nucleotides align to TRBD1. CDR1 and CDR2 from the germline V gene are LNHDA and SQIVND (reference sequence). CDR3 length: 13 amino acids. In DNA form, the CDR3 reads TGTGTCAGCCGGGACAGGGAGAACTATGGCTACACCTTC. Translating it yields CVSRDRENYGYTF.

The V and J genes are TRBV6-2 or TRBV6-3 and TRBJ2-5; TRBD2 is a possible D gene (6 bases). V was cut by 4 bases and J by 1 base, with 10 bases left in between. CDR3 length: 14 amino acids. Germline CDR1 and CDR2: MNHEY and SVGEGT. CDR3 DNA: TGTGCCAGCAGTTGGGGGGTACTCCAAGAGACCCAGTACTTC. The encoded protein is CASSWGVLQETQYF.

The CDR3 nucleotides read TGTGCCAGTAACATGAGGGGTGGCACTGAAGCTTTCTTT. Translating it yields CASNMRGGTEAFF. The chain couples TRBV19 to TRBJ1-1, with D possibly matching TRBD1 (5 bases). Trimming stripped 7 bases from V and 4 bases from J, with 13 bases between. The germline V gene has CDR1 LNHDA and CDR2 SQIVND (reference sequence). The CDR3 has 13 amino acids.

The V and J genes are TRBV6-2 or TRBV6-3 and TRBJ1-1, with D maybe TRBD1 (6 bases). The CDR3 is 14 residues long. Per germline, CDR1 MNHEY and CDR2 SVGEGT. V lost 6 bases and J lost 4, with 15 bases in between. The CDR3 nucleotides read TGTGCCAGCAGGCCTACAGGGTTAGGCACTGAAGCTTTCTTT. Residues: CASRPTGLGTEAFF.

The chain is built from TRBV10-3 and TRBJ1-2; TRBD1 is a possible D gene (6 bases). The germline gives CDR1 ENHRY, CDR2 SYGVKD. V lost 3 bases and J lost 2, with 10 bases in between. The CDR3 runs 14 residues. For the CDR3, the DNA is TGTGCCATCAGTGAAGGGGGGACGAACTATGGCTACACCTTC. This encodes CAISEGGTNYGYTF.

The chain links TRBV28 to TRBJ1-2; the match to TRBD1 covers 8 bases. The V gene end was trimmed by 5 bases and the J gene end by 3 bases; junction bases not matched to a gene: 8. This CDR3 is 15 amino acids long. Germline V gene data show CDR1 as MDHEN and CDR2 as SYDVKM. This chain's CDR3 is CASSLRTGRYYGYTF. Written as DNA, the CDR3 is TGTGCCAGCAGTCTACGGACAGGGAGATACTATGGCTACACCTTC.

The genes are TRBV4-2 and TRBJ2-3; TRBD2 matches 12 bases. CDR3 length: 18 residues. Germline values: CDR1 LGHNA, CDR2 YNFKEQ. The ends lost 1 base at V and 2 bases at J; junction bases unmatched: 7. CDR3 in DNA: TGTGCCAGCAGCCAAGGCCGGAGACTAGCGGGGGTCACAGATACGCAGTATTTT. Its translation is CASSQGRRLAGVTDTQYF.

V gene TRBV7-7 combines with J gene TRBJ2-5, with TRBD2 identical over 12 bases. The CDR3 is 17 amino acids. Germline V gene sequence: CDR1 SSHAT, CDR2 FNYEAQ (reference sequence). V lost 3 bases and J lost 4; bases outside the gene matches: 9. Here the CDR3 DNA reads TGTGCCAGCAGCTTGGGGCTAGCGGGGGGGCTCGGAGAGACCCAGTACTTC. It specifies CASSLGLAGGLGETQYF. The full variable domain, in which reference TRBV7-7 and TRBJ2-5 provide the parts outside the CDR3, is GAGVSQSPRYKVTKRGQDVTLRCDPISSHATLYWYQQALGQGPEFLTYFNYEAQPDKSGLPSDRFSAERPEGSISTLTIQRTEQRDSAMYRCASSLGLAGGLGETQYFGPGTRLLVL.

This chain joins TRBV6-7 and TRBJ1-4; D may be TRBD1 (6 bases). TRBV6-7 is designated an ORF whose function remains uncertain. The CDR3 spans 15 residues. V lost 0 bases and J lost 3, with 8 bases in between. CDR3 nucleotides: TGTGCCAGCAGTTACTCGGGACACTCTAATGAAAAACTGTTTTTT. Translation gives CASSYSGHSNEKLFF.